What follows are 32 T cell receptor beta chains derived from one specimen sequenced in a study of blood T cell repertoires in COVID-19. Repertoires were generated with immunoSEQ multiplex PCR, while TCRdb's copy carries only in-frame clones and drops some. The table records 350,000 to 450,000 clones, around 89% of them present only once. The material sequenced was peripheral blood. The receptors were gathered from a man in his forties with acute or convalescent COVID-19.

The chain combines TRBV5-4 with TRBJ2-7, with 8 bases matching TRBD2. The CDR3 contains 15 residues. The V gene's germline CDR1 is SGHNT and CDR2 YYREEE (reference sequence). V shed 0 bases, J shed 2 bases, and the junction held 4 bases outside the gene matches. CDR3 in DNA: TGTGCCAGCAGCTTGGAAGCGGGAGTAGCCTACGAGCAGTACTTC. It yields the protein CASSLEAGVAYEQYF. Variable domain in full (rest from reference TRBV5-4 and TRBJ2-7): ETGVTQSPTHLIKTRGQQVTLRCSSQSGHNTVSWYQQALGQGPQFIFQYYREEENGRGNFPPRFSGLQFPNYSSELNVNALELDDSALYLCASSLEAGVAYEQYFGPGTRLTVT.

This chain links TRBV4-1 with TRBJ2-7; D uncertain. This CDR3 comprises 13 residues. The V and J ends lost 2 bases and 4 bases respectively, with 9 bases between them. The germline gives CDR1 MGHRA, CDR2 YSYEKL. CDR3 loop: CASSQKTGYEQYF. CDR3 nucleotide sequence: TGCGCCAGCAGCCAAAAAACGGGTTACGAGCAGTACTTC.

This chain connects TRBV6-5 to TRBJ1-1, with unresolved D. Germline V CDR1 and CDR2: MNHEY, SVGAGI. V lost 5 bases and J lost 8, with 15 bases in between. CDR3 size: 13 residues. This chain's CDR3 is CASSPQAPLEAFF. CDR3 DNA sequence: TGTGCCAGCAGTCCCCAGGCCCCGCTCGAAGCTTTCTTT.

The CDR3 sequence is CASSWDRSPLHF. In DNA, the CDR3 is TGCGCCAGCAGCTGGGACAGATCACCCCTCCACTTT. The V gene is TRBV5-1, the J gene TRBJ1-6, with 7 nucleotides matching TRBD1. This CDR3 region has 12 residues. V lost 3 bases, J lost 10 bases, and 1 base stayed unmatched. The germline CDR1 and CDR2 sequences are SGHRS and YFSETQ.

Details on this clone: Different DNA sequences within this sample yield the same CDR3. This chain links TRBV6-2 or TRBV6-3 with TRBJ2-1; the D gene is possibly TRBD2 (6 bases). The CDR3 has 13 amino acids. V shed 0 bases and J shed 7 bases, with 7 bases lying between them. Germline CDR1 MNHEY, CDR2 SVGEGT. The CDR3 sequence is CASSYSAGNEQFF. The CDR3 DNA follows: TGTGCCAGCAGTTACTCGGCGGGGAATGAGCAGTTCTTC.

V gene TRBV5-6 combines with J gene TRBJ1-6; TRBD1 matches 10 bases. The CDR3 loop spans 15 amino acids. Germline lookup yields CDR1 SGHDT and CDR2 YYEEEE. V shed 5 bases and J 9 bases; nucleotides not matched to a gene: 8. CDR3 in amino acids: CASRPGQGGISPLHF. Here the CDR3 DNA reads TGTGCCAGCAGACCCGGACAGGGGGGAATTTCACCCCTCCACTTT.

This rearrangement joins TRBV5-1 to TRBJ1-2; D not certain. Per the germline V gene, CDR1 is SGHRS and CDR2 is YFSETQ. V was trimmed by 0 bases and J by 6 bases, leaving 12 bases between them. This CDR3 comprises 14 residues. The CDR3 reads CASSLARMRDGYTF. The DNA of the CDR3 is TGCGCCAGCAGCTTGGCTCGGATGAGGGATGGCTACACCTTC.

V and J are TRBV6-1 and TRBJ1-1; TRBD1 might be the D (5 bases). The CDR3 loop spans 14 amino acids. From germline, CDR1 is MNHNS and CDR2 SASEGT. V lost 2 bases, J lost 3 bases, and 10 bases lay in between. The CDR3 is CASSEQGWYTEAFF. Here the CDR3 DNA reads TGTGCCAGCAGTGAACAGGGTTGGTACACTGAAGCTTTCTTT.

This sequence joins TRBV28 and TRBJ1-1; no clear D gene. Germline V gene data show CDR1 as MDHEN and CDR2 as SYDVKM. The CDR3 runs 18 residues. Trimming cost V 3 bases and J 3 bases, with 23 bases left between them. The CDR3 loop is CASSFPIAPFWEDTEAFF. The CDR3, as DNA: TGTGCCAGCAGTTTCCCCATAGCCCCGTTCTGGGAGGACACTGAAGCTTTCTTT.

This clone has just one count. The chain carries TRBV30 and TRBJ1-2, with TRBD1 as a possible D gene (5 bases). Germline V gives CDR1 GTSNPN, CDR2 SVGIG (reference sequence). The length of the CDR3 is 14 residues. Trimming stripped 4 bases from V and 2 bases from J, with 14 bases between. CDR3 nucleotides: TGTGCCTGGACTTTTGACGGGGGAAACTATGGCTACACCTTC. Residues: CAWTFDGGNYGYTF. Full variable domain (outside the CDR3, taken from reference TRBV30 and TRBJ1-2): SQTIHQWPATLVQPVGSPLSLECTVEGTSNPNLYWYRQAAGRGLQLLFYSVGIGQISSEVPQNLSASRPQDRQFILSSKKLLLSDSGFYLCAWTFDGGNYGYTFGSGTRLTVV.

The CDR3 bases are TGTGCCAGCAGTGAAGCCTCCACATACGAGCAGTACTTC. Its translation: CASSEASTYEQYF. V and J are TRBV6-1 and TRBJ2-7; D remains ambiguous. The V end was cut by 0 bases, the J end by 4 bases, with 7 bases between. The CDR3 runs 13 residues. The germline gives CDR1 MNHNS, CDR2 SASEGT.

The rearrangement uses TRBV12-2 and TRBJ2-6; the D segment call TRBD1 is taken from the table without a DNA check. TRBV12-2 is flagged as a pseudogene. CDR3 length equals 17 residues. Written as DNA, the CDR3 is TGTGCAAGTCGCCATAATATCGCACAGCCTGGGGCCAACGTCCTGACTTTC. This encodes CASRHNIAQPGANVLTF.

The chain joins TRBV28 to TRBJ1-1; TRBD1 might be the D (6 bases). The CDR3 sequence is 15 residues long. Per the germline V gene, CDR1 is MDHEN and CDR2 is SYDVKM. Trimming cost V 6 bases and J 1 base, with 15 bases left between them. The CDR3 DNA is TGTGCCAGCAGAGAATCGGGACATCAGAACACTGAAGCTTTCTTT. It translates to CASRESGHQNTEAFF.

V gene TRBV5-4 combines with J gene TRBJ2-3, with TRBD2 matching 10 bases. From germline, CDR1 is SGHNT and CDR2 YYREEE (reference sequence). The CDR3 runs 17 residues. V was clipped by 2 bases and J by 0 bases; unmatched bases: 6. CDR3 sequence: CASSFPTSGFSTDTQYF. DNA for the CDR3: TGTGCCAGCAGCTTCCCGACTAGCGGGTTTAGCACAGATACGCAGTATTTT. The full variable domain, its missing parts supplied by reference TRBV5-4 and TRBJ2-3, is ETGVTQSPTHLIKTRGQQVTLRCSSQSGHNTVSWYQQALGQGPQFIFQYYREEENGRGNFPPRFSGLQFPNYSSELNVNALELDDSALYLCASSFPTSGFSTDTQYFGPGTRLTVL.

CDR3 protein: CASSLSGTGRLNTEAFF. CDR3 in DNA: TGTGCCAGCAGTTTATCGGGGACAGGGAGGTTGAACACTGAAGCTTTCTTT. The V call is TRBV27, the J call TRBJ1-1, with 9 bases aligning to TRBD1. This CDR3 is built from 17 residues. V lost 0 bases to trimming and J lost 0 bases; unmatched junction nucleotides: 5. The germline gives CDR1 MNHEY, CDR2 SMNVEV (reference sequence).

The V gene is TRBV11-3, the J gene TRBJ1-2, with a weak D call TRBD1 (5 bases). Germline loops: CDR1 SGHNT, CDR2 YENEEA. V was clipped by 0 bases and J by 6 bases, with 17 bases between them. The CDR3 runs 16 residues. The CDR3 DNA follows: TGTGCCAGCAGCTTAGATCCTACGGCAGGGCACCATGGCTACACCTTC. This encodes CASSLDPTAGHHGYTF.

This sequence joins TRBV24-1 and TRBJ2-3; 9 bases match TRBD2. The CDR3 covers 13 residues. Germline CDR1 is KGHDR and CDR2 is SFDVKD. The V gene end was trimmed by 11 bases and the J gene end by 2 bases; junction bases not matched to a gene: 4. The CDR3 nucleotides read TGTGCCAGCGGGAGGGGCGTCACAGATACGCAGTATTTT. Its protein is CASGRGVTDTQYF.

The chain joins TRBV12-5 to TRBJ1-3; the D gene is possibly TRBD1 (5 bases). The V gene's germline CDR1 is LGHNT and CDR2 FRNRAP. The CDR3 is 16 amino acids. The V end lost 1 base, the J end lost 0 bases, and 10 bases lay between the germline ends. CDR3 sequence: CASGLGPRGSGNTIYF. CDR3 sequence (DNA): TGTGCTAGTGGTTTGGGACCAAGGGGCTCTGGAAACACCATATATTTT.

The chain combines TRBV9 with TRBJ1-2; 8 bases are a match to TRBD1. After removal of 4 bases from V and 4 bases from J, the junction contained 9 bases not matched to a gene. The length of the CDR3 is 15 residues. Germline loops: CDR1 SGDLS, CDR2 YYNGEE. CDR3 amino acids: CASSPRSGQGYGYTF. The CDR3 region has the DNA TGTGCCAGCAGCCCTCGTTCAGGACAGGGCTATGGCTACACCTTC.

The chain couples TRBV4-2 to TRBJ1-5; D is possibly TRBD1 (5 bases). The CDR3 has 15 residues. V gave up 0 bases and J gave up 6 bases, with 12 bases separating them. From germline, CDR1 is LGHNA and CDR2 YNFKEQ. CDR3 sequence: CASSQDSREGQPQHF. The CDR3 nucleotides read TGTGCCAGCAGCCAAGATTCCAGGGAGGGTCAGCCCCAGCATTTT.

The gene calls are TRBV4-2 and TRBJ2-7; 9 positions agree with TRBD1. Trimming removed 0 bases from V and 3 bases from J; junction bases left unmatched: 6. This CDR3 comprises 16 residues. CDR1 is LGHNA, CDR2 YNFKEQ, per germline. CDR3 DNA sequence: TGTGCCAGCAGCCAAGAAGAGGGACAGGGACTCTACGAGCAGTACTTC. Protein product: CASSQEEGQGLYEQYF.

This chain uses TRBV6-1 with TRBJ2-1; 8 positions agree with TRBD2. Germline CDR1 MNHNS, CDR2 SASEGT. The CDR3 loop spans 17 amino acids. V lost 1 base to trimming and J lost 10 bases; unmatched junction nucleotides: 15. The DNA for the CDR3 is TGTGCCAGCAGTGAAGGTTTCCTTTACGGGGGGGGGACCGAGCAGTTCTTC. Its translation: CASSEGFLYGGGTEQFF.

V and J are TRBV16 and TRBJ2-7; the D gene is possibly TRBD2 (5 bases). Trimming stripped 0 bases from V and 1 base from J, with 7 bases between. The germline V gene encodes CDR1 KGHSY and CDR2 FQNENV. This CDR3 is 14 amino acids long. The CDR3 is CASSQSRVSYEQYF. CDR3 DNA sequence: TGTGCCAGCAGCCAATCGCGGGTATCCTACGAGCAGTACTTC.

The chain recombines TRBV30 with TRBJ2-5; 12 bases line up with TRBD2. Per the germline V gene, CDR1 is GTSNPN and CDR2 is SVGIG (reference sequence). The V segment lost 4 bases and the J segment 5 bases; nucleotides outside the gene matches: 5. The CDR3 is 14 amino acids. In DNA, the CDR3 is TGTGCCTGGAATGGACTAGCGGGACGGGAGACCCAGTACTTC. Protein product: CAWNGLAGRETQYF.

The rearrangement links TRBV19 to TRBJ1-4, with D unclear. Trimming took 1 base from V and 3 from J, leaving 9 bases between them. The CDR3 runs 15 residues. CDR1 is LNHDA, CDR2 SQIVND, per germline (reference sequence). CDR3 protein: CASSIAVTSNEKLFF. The CDR3 coding sequence is TGTGCCAGTAGTATAGCGGTCACTTCTAATGAAAAACTGTTTTTT.

The V and J genes are TRBV4-3 and TRBJ1-1; 7 bases align to TRBD1. Germline V lookup: CDR1 LGHNA, CDR2 YSLEER. The CDR3 length is 13 residues. The junction had 3 bases not matched to a gene; V was cut back by 5 bases and J by 3 bases. The CDR3 loop is CASSYTGDTEAFF. DNA of the CDR3: TGCGCCAGCAGCTACACAGGGGACACTGAAGCTTTCTTT.

The V and J genes are TRBV28 and TRBJ2-7; D may be TRBD1 (6 bases). Germline V lookup: CDR1 MDHEN, CDR2 SYDVKM. Between the trimmed V and J ends, which lost 2 bases and 6 bases, there was a span of 8 bases. There are 12 residues in the CDR3. CDR3 amino acids: CASSLTGTEQYF. In nucleotides, the CDR3 is TGTGCCAGCAGTTTAACAGGGACCGAGCAGTACTTC.

This chain links TRBV7-9 with TRBJ2-4; 10 positions agree with TRBD1. This CDR3 is 20 amino acids long. Unmatched junction bases numbered 18, after V lost 6 bases and J lost 1 base. The germline V gene encodes CDR1 SEHNR and CDR2 FQNEAQ (reference sequence). The CDR3 reads CASRRSPGTGDRSAKNIQYF. CDR3 in DNA: TGTGCCAGCAGAAGGTCCCCCGGGACAGGGGATCGGTCGGCCAAAAACATTCAGTACTTC.

A word on this clone: This same CDR3 is encoded by further DNA sequences in the sample. The V gene is TRBV27, the J gene TRBJ2-7; maybe TRBD1 (5 bases). The CDR3 has 14 amino acids. Trimming took 3 bases from V and 3 from J, leaving 12 bases between them. The germline gives CDR1 MNHEY, CDR2 SMNVEV (reference sequence). This CDR3 reads CASSLGQGYYEQYF. Written as DNA, the CDR3 is TGTGCCAGCAGTTTGGGTCAGGGATACTACGAGCAGTACTTC.

V usage is TRBV6-1 and J usage is TRBJ1-6; TRBD1 might be the D (6 bases). Trimming shortened V by 4 bases and J by 9 bases, and 19 bases separated the two germline ends. Germline V gene data show CDR1 as MNHNS and CDR2 as SASEGT. The CDR3 spans 16 residues. CDR3 coding DNA: TGTGCCAGCAGTGTAGACAGGCGGAAAGGTTTTTCACCCCTCCACTTT. Translating it yields CASSVDRRKGFSPLHF.

The J gene is TRBJ2-1, the V gene TRBV29-1; possible D gene TRBD2, 6 bases. CDR1 and CDR2 from the germline V gene are SQVTM and ANQGSEA. The germline V and J ends were trimmed by 6 bases and 3 bases, with 18 bases remaining between them. This CDR3 is built from 15 residues. The CDR3 DNA follows: TGCAGCGTGCGGCCGCGGGAAGGGATCTACAATGAGCAGTTCTTC. Translated, it gives CSVRPREGIYNEQFF.

The chain uses TRBV6-2 or TRBV6-3 and TRBJ2-7; 8 bases are a match to TRBD2. The CDR3 is made up of 17 amino acids. Germline V gene lookup returns CDR1 MNHEY and CDR2 SVGEGT. Losses at the gene ends were 2 bases for V and 0 bases for J; bases not matched to a gene: 9. The CDR3 spells CASSYGRTAGGSYEQYF. CDR3 coding DNA: TGTGCCAGCAGTTACGGTCGTACGGCGGGGGGCTCCTACGAGCAGTACTTC.